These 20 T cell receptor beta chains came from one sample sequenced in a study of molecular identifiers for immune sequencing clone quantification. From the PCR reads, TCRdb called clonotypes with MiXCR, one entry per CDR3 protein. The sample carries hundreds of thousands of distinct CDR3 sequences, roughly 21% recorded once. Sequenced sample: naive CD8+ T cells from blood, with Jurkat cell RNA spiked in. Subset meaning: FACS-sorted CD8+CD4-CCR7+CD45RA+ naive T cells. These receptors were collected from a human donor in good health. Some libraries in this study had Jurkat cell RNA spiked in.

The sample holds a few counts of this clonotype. CDR3 residues: CATSRELAGRNYEQYF. Here the CDR3 DNA reads TGTGCCACCAGCAGAGAATTAGCGGGAAGGAACTACGAGCAGTACTTC. J is TRBJ2-7 and V is TRBV15; 8 bases fit TRBD2. With 0 bases clipped from V and 3 bases from J, the junction kept 7 bases outside the gene matches. This CDR3 is 16 amino acids long. Per germline, CDR1 LNHNV and CDR2 YYDKDF (reference sequence).

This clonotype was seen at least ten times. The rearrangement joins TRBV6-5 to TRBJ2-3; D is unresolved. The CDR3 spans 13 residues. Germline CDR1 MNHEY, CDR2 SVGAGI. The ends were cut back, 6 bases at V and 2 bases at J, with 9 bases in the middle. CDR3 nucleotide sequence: TGTGCCAGCAGCCCGGACCACACAGATACGCAGTATTTT. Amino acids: CASSPDHTDTQYF.

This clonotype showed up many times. CDR3 in DNA: TGTGCCAGCAGGGACACTTCAGACTATGGCTACACCTTC. Translated, it gives CASRDTSDYGYTF. This chain uses TRBV13 with TRBJ1-2, with D maybe TRBD1 (5 bases). CDR3 length: 13 residues. V lost 6 bases and J lost 3, with 11 bases in between. Germline CDR1 reads PRHDT; CDR2 reads FYEKMQ (reference sequence).

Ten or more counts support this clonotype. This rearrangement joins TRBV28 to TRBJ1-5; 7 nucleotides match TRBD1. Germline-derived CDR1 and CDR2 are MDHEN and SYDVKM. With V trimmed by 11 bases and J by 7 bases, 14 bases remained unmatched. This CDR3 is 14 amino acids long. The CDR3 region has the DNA TGTGCCGGAAGCGGAGGGGGCGCAGGACAGCCCCAGCATTTT. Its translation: CAGSGGGAGQPQHF.

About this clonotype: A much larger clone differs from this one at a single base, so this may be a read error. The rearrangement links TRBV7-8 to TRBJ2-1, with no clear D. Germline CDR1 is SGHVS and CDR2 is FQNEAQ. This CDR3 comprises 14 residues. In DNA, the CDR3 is TGTGCCAGCAGCGCGACCGGCTCCTACAATGAGCGGTTCTTC. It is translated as CASSATGSYNERFF.

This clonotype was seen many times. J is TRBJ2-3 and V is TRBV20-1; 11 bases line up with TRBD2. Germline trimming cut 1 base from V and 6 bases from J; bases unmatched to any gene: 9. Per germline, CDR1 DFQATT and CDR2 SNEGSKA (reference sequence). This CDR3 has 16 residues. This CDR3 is CSARGDSGGAGDTQYF. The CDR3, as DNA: TGCAGTGCTAGAGGGGATAGCGGGGGGGCAGGTGATACGCAGTATTTT.

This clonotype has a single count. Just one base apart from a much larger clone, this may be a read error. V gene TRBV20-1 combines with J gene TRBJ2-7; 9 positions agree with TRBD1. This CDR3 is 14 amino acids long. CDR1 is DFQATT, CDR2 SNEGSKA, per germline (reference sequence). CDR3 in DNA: TGCAGTGCTAGACCCGGGACAGGGAAATACGGGCAGTACTTC. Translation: CSARPGTGKYGQYF.

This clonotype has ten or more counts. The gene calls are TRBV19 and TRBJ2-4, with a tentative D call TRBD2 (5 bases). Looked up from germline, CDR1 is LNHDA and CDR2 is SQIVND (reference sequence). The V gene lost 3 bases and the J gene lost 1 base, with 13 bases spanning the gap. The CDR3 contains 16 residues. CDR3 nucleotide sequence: TGTGCCAGTAGTATCTCCCTAGCTGGGGCCAAAAACATTCAGTACTTC. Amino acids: CASSISLAGAKNIQYF.

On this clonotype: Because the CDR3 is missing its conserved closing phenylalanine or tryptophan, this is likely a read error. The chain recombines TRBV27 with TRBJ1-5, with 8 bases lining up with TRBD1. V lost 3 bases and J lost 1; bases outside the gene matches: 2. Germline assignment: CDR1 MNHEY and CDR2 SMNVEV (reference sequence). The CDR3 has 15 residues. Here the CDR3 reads CASSFGQGSNQPQHL. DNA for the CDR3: TGTGCCAGCAGTTTTGGACAGGGAAGCAATCAGCCCCAGCATTTA.

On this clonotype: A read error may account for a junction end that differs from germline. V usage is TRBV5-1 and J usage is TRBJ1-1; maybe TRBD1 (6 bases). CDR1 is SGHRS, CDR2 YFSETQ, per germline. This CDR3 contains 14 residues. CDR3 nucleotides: TGCGCCAGCGGCTTTACATTTACAGGGAGTGAGGCTTTCTTT. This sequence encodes CASGFTFTGSEAFF.

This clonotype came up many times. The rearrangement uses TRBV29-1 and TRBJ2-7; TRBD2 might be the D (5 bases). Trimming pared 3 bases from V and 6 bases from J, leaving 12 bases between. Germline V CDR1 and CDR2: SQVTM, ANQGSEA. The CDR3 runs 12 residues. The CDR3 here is CSVDSSAGEQYF. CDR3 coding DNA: TGCAGCGTTGATTCATCGGCGGGCGAGCAGTACTTC.

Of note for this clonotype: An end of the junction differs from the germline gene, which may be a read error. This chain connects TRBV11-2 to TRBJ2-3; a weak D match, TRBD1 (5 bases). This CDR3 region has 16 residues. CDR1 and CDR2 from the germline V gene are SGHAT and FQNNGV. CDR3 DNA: TGTGTCAGCAGCTTAGACAGACCCTCTAGCACAGATACGCAGTATTTT. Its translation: CVSSLDRPSSTDTQYF.

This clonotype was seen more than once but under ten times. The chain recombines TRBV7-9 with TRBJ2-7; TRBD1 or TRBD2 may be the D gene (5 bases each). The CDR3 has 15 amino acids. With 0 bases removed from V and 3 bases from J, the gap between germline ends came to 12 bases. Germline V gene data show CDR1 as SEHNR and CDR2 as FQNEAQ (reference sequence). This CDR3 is CASSLAPRESYEQYF. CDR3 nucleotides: TGTGCCAGCAGCTTAGCCCCCAGGGAGAGCTACGAGCAGTACTTC.

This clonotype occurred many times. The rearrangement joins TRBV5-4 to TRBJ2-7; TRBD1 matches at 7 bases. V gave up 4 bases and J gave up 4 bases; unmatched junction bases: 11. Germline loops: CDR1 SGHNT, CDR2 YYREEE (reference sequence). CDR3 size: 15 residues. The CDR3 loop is CASSPGTAASYEQYF. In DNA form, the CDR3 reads TGTGCCAGCAGCCCCGGGACAGCTGCATCGTACGAGCAGTACTTC. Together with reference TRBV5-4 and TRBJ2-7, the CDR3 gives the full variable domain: ETGVTQSPTHLIKTRGQQVTLRCSSQSGHNTVSWYQQALGQGPQFIFQYYREEENGRGNFPPRFSGLQFPNYSSELNVNALELDDSALYLCASSPGTAASYEQYFGPGTRLTVT.

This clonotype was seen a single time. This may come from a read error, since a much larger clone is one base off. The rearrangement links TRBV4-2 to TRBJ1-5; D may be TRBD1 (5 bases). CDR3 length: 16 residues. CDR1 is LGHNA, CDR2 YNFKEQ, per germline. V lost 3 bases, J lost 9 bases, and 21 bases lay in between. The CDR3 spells CASSQVSQVGGRPQHF. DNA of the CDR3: TGTGCCAGCAGCCAGGTTTCACAAGTTGGGGGACGGCCCCAGCATTTT.

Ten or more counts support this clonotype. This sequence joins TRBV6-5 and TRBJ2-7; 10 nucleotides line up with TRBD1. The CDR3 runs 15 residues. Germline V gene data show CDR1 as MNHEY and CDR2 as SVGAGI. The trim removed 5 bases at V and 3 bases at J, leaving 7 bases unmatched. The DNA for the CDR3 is TGTGCCAGCAGTCCACTCGGGACAGGGGACTACGAGCAGTACTTC. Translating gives CASSPLGTGDYEQYF.

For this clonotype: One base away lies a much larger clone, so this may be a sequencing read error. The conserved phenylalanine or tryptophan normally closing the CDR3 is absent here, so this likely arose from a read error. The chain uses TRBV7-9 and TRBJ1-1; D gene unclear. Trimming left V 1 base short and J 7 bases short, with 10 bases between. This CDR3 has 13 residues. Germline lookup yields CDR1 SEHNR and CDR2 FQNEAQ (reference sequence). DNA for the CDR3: TGTGCCAGCAGCTTAGGTGTGGGGAATGAAGCTTTCCTT. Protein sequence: CASSLGVGNEAFL.

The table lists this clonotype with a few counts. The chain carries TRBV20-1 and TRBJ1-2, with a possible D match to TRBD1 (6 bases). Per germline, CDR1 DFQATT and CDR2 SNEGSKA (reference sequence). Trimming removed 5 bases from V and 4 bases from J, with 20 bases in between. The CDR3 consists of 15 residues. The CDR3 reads CSAQDGGASLYGYTF. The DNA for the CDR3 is TGCAGTGCTCAAGACGGGGGCGCGAGTCTCTATGGCTACACCTTC.

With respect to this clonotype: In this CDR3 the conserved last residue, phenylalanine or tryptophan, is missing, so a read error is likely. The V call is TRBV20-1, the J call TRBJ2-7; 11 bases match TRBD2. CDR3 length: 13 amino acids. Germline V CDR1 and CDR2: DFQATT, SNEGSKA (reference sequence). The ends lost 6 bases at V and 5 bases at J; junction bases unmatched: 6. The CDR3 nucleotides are TGCAGTGCCACTAGCGGGAGCTCGCACGAGCAGTACTCC. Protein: CSATSGSSHEQYS.

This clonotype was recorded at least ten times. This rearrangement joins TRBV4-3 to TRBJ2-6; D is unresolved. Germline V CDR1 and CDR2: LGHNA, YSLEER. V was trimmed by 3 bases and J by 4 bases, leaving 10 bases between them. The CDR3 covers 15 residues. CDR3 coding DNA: TGCGCCAGCAGCCAGACAAGTTTCGGGGCCAACGTCCTGACTTTC. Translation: CASSQTSFGANVLTF.